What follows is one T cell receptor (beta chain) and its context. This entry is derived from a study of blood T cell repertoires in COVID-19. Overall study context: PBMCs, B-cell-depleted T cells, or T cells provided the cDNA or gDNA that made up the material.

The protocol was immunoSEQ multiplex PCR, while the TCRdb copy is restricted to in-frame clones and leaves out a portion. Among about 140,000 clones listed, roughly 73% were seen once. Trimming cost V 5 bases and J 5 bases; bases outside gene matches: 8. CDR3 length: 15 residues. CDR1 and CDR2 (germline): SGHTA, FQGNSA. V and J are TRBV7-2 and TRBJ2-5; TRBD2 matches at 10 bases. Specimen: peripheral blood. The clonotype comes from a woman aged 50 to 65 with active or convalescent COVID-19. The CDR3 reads CASSLSGSGGETQYF. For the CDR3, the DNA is TGTGCCAGCAGCCTGTCGGGTAGCGGGGGGGAGACCCAGTACTTC.